The source of this TCR beta chain is a study of cytomegalovirus exposure and HLA in healthy donors. Use of 60 Vbeta and 13 Jbeta primers characterized the PCR. TCRdb's table, derived via immunoSEQ multiplex PCR, lists solely in-frame clones and lacks some. The profile covers 200,000 to 250,000 clones, with around 89% appearing a single time and roughly 1% taken by the ten largest. The CDR3 contains 19 residues. The V gene's germline CDR1 is MGHRA and CDR2 YSYEKL. The V gene end was trimmed by 4 bases and the J gene end by 5 bases; junction bases not matched to a gene: 20. The sequenced sample was PBMCs. V usage is TRBV4-1 and J usage is TRBJ1-1; TRBD1 matches 9 bases. The origin of this receptor is a woman aged 18 to 35 in good health and CMV-seronegative. CDR3 protein: CASSRHLGRDRVSSTEAFF. CDR3 bases: TGCGCCAGCAGCCGCCACCTCGGCCGGGACAGGGTCAGCTCGACTGAAGCTTTCTTT.